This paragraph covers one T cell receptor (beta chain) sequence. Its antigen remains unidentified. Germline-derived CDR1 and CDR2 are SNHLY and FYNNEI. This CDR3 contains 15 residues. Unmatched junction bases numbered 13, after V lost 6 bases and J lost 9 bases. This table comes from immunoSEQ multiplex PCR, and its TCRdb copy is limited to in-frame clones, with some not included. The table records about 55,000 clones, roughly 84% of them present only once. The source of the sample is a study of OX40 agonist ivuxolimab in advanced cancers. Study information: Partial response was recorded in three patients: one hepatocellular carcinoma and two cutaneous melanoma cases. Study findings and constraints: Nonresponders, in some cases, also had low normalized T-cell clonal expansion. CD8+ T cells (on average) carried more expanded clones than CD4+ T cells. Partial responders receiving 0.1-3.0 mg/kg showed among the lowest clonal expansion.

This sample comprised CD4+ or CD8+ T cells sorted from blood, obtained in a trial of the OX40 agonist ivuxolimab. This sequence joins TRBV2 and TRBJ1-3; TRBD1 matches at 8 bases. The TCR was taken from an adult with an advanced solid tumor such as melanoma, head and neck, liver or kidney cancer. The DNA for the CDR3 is TGTGCCAGCAGGAGAGGGACAGGTGGAGTAAGCACCATATATTTT. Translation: CASRRGTGGVSTIYF.